This T cell receptor beta chain was captured in a study of control samples from healthy donors and cancer patients. The data were produced by immunoSEQ multiplex PCR, yet TCRdb's version contains in-frame clones alone and is incomplete. The sample has over 200,000 clones; about 80% are singletons. V was trimmed by 4 bases and J by 2 bases, leaving 14 bases between them. Germline lookup yields CDR1 LGHDT and CDR2 YNNKEL (reference sequence). This CDR3 region has 15 residues. The sequence came from a woman in her fifties or sixties with lung cancer. What was sequenced was PBMCs. The chain links TRBV3-1 (or the pseudogene TRBV3-2) to TRBJ1-2; tentative D call: TRBD1 (5 bases). This CDR3 is CASSPGGGRNYGYTF. The CDR3, as DNA: TGTGCCAGCAGCCCTGGGGGGGGGAGGAACTATGGCTACACCTTC.